The 4 T cell receptor beta chains below all came from one sample that was sequenced in a study of T cell responses to AZD1222 COVID-19 vaccine. The method was immunoSEQ multiplex PCR; TCRdb's version includes in-frame clones alone and lacks a portion of them. This sample has about 110,000 clones, with around 90% found just once. The sequencing used peripheral blood, collected on day 0 of AZD1222 vaccination. The receptors come from an adult in good health.

This chain links TRBV4-2 with TRBJ2-2; D might be TRBD1 (6 bases). Germline V lookup: CDR1 LGHNA, CDR2 YNFKEQ. V lost 4 bases and J 0 bases, leaving 15 bases between the germline ends. The CDR3 has 17 amino acids. This CDR3 reads CASSLAQGLANTGELFF. For the CDR3, the DNA is TGTGCCAGCAGCCTGGCCCAGGGGCTAGCGAACACCGGGGAGCTGTTTTTT.

The chain employs TRBV4-2 and TRBJ1-1; 10 bases align to TRBD1. Unmatched junction bases numbered 6, after V lost 1 base and J lost 1 base. Looked up from germline, CDR1 is LGHNA and CDR2 is YNFKEQ. This CDR3 region has 17 residues. For the CDR3, the DNA is TGTGCCAGCAGCCAAGGAAGGGACAGGGGAAGGAACACTGAAGCTTTCTTT. Protein sequence: CASSQGRDRGRNTEAFF.

This chain joins TRBV6-1 and TRBJ1-5, with D possibly TRBD1 on 5 matching bases. Trimming removed 1 base from V and 7 bases from J, with 14 bases in between. The CDR3 spans 15 residues. Per germline, CDR1 MNHNS and CDR2 SASEGT. Written as DNA, the CDR3 is TGTGCCAGCAGTGAAGTTGGGGGGGGAGGGCAGCCCCAGCATTTT. Its protein is CASSEVGGGGQPQHF.

V and J are TRBV7-9 and TRBJ1-5; 8 bases line up with TRBD1. The CDR3 is made up of 15 amino acids. V lost 5 bases and J lost 5; bases outside the gene matches: 8. The V gene's germline CDR1 is SEHNR and CDR2 FQNEAQ (reference sequence). The CDR3 protein is CASSPGQGGDQPQHF. The CDR3 region has the DNA TGTGCCAGCAGCCCCGGACAGGGCGGGGATCAGCCCCAGCATTTT.